This T cell receptor (beta chain) was recorded in a study of T cells after yellow fever vaccination. General study points: Re-detected after boosting: most primary clones, about 95% of CD4 and 88% of CD8.

This clonotype was picked up a small number of times. The antigen is not known. The J segment lost 6 bases and the V segment lost 5 bases, leaving 2 bases of the junction unmatched. The CDR3 is 13 amino acids. Looked up from germline, CDR1 is SGHVS and CDR2 is FNYEAQ. Generation of TCR cDNA used 5'RACE template switching (which added a universal primer site and UMIs). Via MiXCR, TCRdb re-called the 5' RACE reads, giving one row per CDR3 protein. The sample carries 250,000 to 300,000 distinct CDR3 sequences, 10% to 15% recorded once. Sequences were derived from CD4+ T cells sorted from PBMCs, sampled 45 days after the yellow fever booster vaccination. The clonotype comes from a man aged 30 to 45 who received the YFV17D yellow fever vaccine. The rearrangement joins TRBV7-6 to TRBJ2-1; 9 positions match TRBD2. The CDR3 DNA reads as TGTGCCAGCAGCCCACTAGCGGGCAATGAGCAGTTCTTC. Its translation is CASSPLAGNEQFF.